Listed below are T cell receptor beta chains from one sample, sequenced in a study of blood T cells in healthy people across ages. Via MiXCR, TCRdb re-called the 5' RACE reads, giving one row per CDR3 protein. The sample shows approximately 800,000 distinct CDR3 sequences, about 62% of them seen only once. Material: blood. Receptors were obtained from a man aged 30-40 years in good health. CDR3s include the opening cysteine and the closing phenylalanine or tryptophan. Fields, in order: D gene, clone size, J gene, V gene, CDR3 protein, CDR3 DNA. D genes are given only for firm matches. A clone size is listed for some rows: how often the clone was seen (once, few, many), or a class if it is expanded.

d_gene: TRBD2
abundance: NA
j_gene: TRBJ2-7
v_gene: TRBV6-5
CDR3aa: CASSYSLTGGSYEQYF
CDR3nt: TGTGCCAGCAGTTACTCGCTAACGGGAGGCTCCTACGAGCAGTACTTC

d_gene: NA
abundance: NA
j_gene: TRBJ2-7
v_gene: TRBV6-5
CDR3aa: CASSYLGVEVYEQYF
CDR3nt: TGTGCCAGCAGTTACTTGGGTGTCGAGGTCTACGAGCAGTACTTC

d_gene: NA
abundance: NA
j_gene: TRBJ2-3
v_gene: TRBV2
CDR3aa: CASGARGHTDTQYF
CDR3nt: TGTGCCAGTGGGGCGCGGGGGCACACAGATACGCAGTATTTT

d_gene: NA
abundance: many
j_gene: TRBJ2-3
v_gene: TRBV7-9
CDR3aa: CASSGSGSRDTTDTQYF
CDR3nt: TGTGCCAGCAGCGGATCCGGCTCGCGGGATACCACAGATACGCAGTATTTT

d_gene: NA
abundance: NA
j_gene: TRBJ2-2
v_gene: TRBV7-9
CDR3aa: CASSLGAVDTGELFF
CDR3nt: TGTGCCAGCAGCTTGGGGGCCGTGGACACCGGGGAGCTGTTTTTT

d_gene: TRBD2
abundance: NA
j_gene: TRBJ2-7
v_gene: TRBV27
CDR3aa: CASSPGLFGYEQYF
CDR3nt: TGTGCCAGCAGTCCGGGACTATTCGGCTACGAGCAGTACTTC

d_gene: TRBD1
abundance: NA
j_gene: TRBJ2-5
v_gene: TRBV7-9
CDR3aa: CASSLEIRTGAEETQYF
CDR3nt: TGTGCCAGCAGCTTAGAGATTCGGACAGGGGCGGAAGAGACCCAGTACTTC

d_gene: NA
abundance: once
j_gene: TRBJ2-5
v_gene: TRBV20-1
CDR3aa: CSARGTRRGRDEETQYF
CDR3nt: TGCAGTGCTAGAGGGACTCGACGGGGGAGAGATGAAGAGACCCAGTACTTC

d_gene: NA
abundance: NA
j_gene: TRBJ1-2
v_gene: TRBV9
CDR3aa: CASSQVGGGHYGYTF
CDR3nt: TGTGCCAGCAGCCAAGTTGGGGGGGGCCACTATGGCTACACCTTC

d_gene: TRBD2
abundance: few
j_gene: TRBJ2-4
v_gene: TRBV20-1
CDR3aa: CSAEALAGVKNIQYF
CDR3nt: TGCAGTGCTGAGGCACTAGCGGGAGTTAAAAACATTCAGTACTTC

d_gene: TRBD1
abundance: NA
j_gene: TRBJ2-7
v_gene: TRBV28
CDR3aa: CASKPGQPPYEQYF
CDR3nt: TGTGCCAGTAAACCGGGACAGCCTCCCTACGAGCAGTACTTC

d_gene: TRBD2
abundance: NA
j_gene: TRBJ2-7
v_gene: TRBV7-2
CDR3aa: CASSLAGGVIYEQYF
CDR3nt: TGTGCCAGCAGCTTGGCGGGAGGGGTGATCTACGAGCAGTACTTC

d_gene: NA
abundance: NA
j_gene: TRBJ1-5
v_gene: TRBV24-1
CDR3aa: CATSEGVYSNQPQHF
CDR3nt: TGTGCCACCAGTGAAGGGGTTTATAGCAATCAGCCCCAGCATTTT

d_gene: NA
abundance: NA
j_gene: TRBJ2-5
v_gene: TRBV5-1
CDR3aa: CASSLSQPGSQETQYF
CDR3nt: TGCGCCAGCAGCTTGTCCCAACCAGGGAGCCAAGAGACCCAGTACTTC

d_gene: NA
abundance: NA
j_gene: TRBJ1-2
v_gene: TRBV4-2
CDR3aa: CASSQDSQGNYGYTF
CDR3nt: TGTGCCAGCAGCCAAGACTCGCAGGGGAACTATGGCTACACCTTC

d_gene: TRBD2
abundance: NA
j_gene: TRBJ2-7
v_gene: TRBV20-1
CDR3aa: CSAREVRGVASEQYF
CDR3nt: TGCAGTGCTAGAGAGGTGCGGGGGGTAGCGAGCGAGCAGTACTTC

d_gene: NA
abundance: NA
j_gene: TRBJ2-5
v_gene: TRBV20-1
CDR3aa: CSARGTRGETQYF
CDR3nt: TGCAGTGCTAGAGGGACGCGAGGGGAGACCCAGTACTTC

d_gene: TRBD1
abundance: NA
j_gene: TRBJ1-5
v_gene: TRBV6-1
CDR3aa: CASSEEGTGGWGQPQHF
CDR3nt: TGTGCCAGCAGTGAAGAGGGGACAGGGGGTTGGGGCCAGCCCCAGCATTTT

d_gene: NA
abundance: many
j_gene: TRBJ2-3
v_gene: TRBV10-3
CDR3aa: CATLFGAGSTDTQYF
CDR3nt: TGTGCCACCCTCTTTGGGGCGGGAAGCACAGATACGCAGTATTTT

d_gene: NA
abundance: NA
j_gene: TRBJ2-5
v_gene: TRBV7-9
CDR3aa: CASNPDPAGETQYF
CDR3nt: TGTGCCAGCAACCCTGACCCAGCGGGAGAGACCCAGTACTTC

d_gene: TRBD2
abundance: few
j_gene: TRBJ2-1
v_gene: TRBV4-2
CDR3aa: CASSSPSGTEQFF
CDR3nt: TGTGCCAGCAGCTCCCCTAGCGGGACCGAGCAGTTCTTC

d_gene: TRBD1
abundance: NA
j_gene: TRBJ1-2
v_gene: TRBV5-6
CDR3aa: CASSWGDRANGYTF
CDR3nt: TGTGCCAGCAGCTGGGGGGACAGGGCAAATGGCTACACCTTC

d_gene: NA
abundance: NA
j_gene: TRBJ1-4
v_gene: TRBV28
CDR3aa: CASSPHSTPNEKLFF
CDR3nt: TGTGCCAGCAGTCCCCATTCGACACCTAACGAAAAACTGTTTTTT

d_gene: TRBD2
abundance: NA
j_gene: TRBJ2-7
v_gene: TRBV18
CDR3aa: CASSQTSVYEQYF
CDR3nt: TGTGCCAGCTCCCAGACTAGCGTCTACGAGCAGTACTTC

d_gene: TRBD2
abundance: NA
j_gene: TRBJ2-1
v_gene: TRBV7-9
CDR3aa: CASRVAGGPNSEQFF
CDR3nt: TGTGCCAGCAGGGTAGCGGGGGGTCCCAATAGTGAGCAGTTCTTC

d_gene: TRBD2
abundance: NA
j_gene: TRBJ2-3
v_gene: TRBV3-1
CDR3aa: CASSQASGGPDTQYF
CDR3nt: TGTGCCAGCAGCCAAGCCAGCGGGGGACCCGATACGCAGTATTTT

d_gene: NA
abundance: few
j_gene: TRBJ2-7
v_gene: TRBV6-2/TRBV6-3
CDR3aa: CASKSLLPNEQYF
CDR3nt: TGTGCCAGCAAAAGCCTACTACCGAACGAGCAGTACTTC

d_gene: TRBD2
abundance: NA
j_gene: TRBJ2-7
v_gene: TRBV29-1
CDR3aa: CSVGRLAGHNEQYF
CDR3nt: TGCAGCGTTGGCAGACTAGCGGGACATAACGAGCAGTACTTC

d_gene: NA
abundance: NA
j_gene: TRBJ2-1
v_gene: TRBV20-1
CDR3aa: CSARNFVSKGQYNEQFF
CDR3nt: TGCAGTGCTAGAAATTTTGTTTCCAAAGGGCAATACAATGAGCAGTTCTTC

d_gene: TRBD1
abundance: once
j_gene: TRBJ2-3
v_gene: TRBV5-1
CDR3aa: CASSLDQGQRSTDTQYF
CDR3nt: TGCGCCAGCAGCTTGGACCAGGGACAGAGAAGCACAGATACGCAGTATTTT

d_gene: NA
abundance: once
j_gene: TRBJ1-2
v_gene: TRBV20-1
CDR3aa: CSANGLPEGYTF
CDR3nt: TGCAGTGCTAACGGGCTCCCGGAGGGCTACACCTTC

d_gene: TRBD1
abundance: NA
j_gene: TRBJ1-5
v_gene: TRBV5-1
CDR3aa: CASSPGGTADGQPQHF
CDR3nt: TGCGCCAGCAGCCCAGGAGGGACAGCCGATGGTCAGCCCCAGCATTTT

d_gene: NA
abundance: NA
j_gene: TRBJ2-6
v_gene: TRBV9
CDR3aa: CASSAQGSGANVLTF
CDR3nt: TGTGCCAGCAGCGCACAGGGCTCTGGGGCCAACGTCCTGACTTTC

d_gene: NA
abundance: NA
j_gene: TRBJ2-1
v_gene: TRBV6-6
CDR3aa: CASNQGGAPYNEQFF
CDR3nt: TGTGCCAGCAACCAAGGGGGGGCACCCTACAATGAGCAGTTCTTC

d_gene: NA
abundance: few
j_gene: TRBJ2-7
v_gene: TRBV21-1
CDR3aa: CASSKDREGTSYEQYF
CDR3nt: TGTGCCAGCAGCAAAGATAGGGAGGGGACCTCCTACGAGCAGTACTTC

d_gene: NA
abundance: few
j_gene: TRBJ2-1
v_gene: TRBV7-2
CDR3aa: CASGENEQFF
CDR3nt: TGTGCCAGCGGCGAGAATGAGCAGTTCTTC

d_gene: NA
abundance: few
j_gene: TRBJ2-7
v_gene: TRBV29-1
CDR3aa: CSVESASSYEQYF
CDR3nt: TGCAGCGTTGAATCGGCCAGCTCCTACGAGCAGTACTTC

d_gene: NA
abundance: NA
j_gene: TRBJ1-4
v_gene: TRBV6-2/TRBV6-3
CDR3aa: CASSYSGGGVEKLFF
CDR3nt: TGTGCCAGCAGTTACTCAGGTGGCGGGGTTGAAAAACTGTTTTTT

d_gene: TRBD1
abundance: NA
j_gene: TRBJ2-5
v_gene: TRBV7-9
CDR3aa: CASSPPTGDKTQYF
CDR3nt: TGTGCCAGCAGCCCCCCGACAGGGGACAAGACCCAGTACTTC

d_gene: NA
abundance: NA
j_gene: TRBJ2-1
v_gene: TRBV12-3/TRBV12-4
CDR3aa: CASSYLAPEQFF
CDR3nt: TGTGCCAGCAGTTACTTGGCGCCCGAGCAGTTCTTC

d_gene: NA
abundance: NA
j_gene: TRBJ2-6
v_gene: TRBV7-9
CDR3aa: CASSGWRLGANVLTF
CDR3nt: TGTGCCAGCAGCGGTTGGAGGCTTGGGGCCAACGTCCTGACTTTC

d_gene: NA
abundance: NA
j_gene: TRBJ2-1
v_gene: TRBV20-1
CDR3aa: CSASWQGNEQFF
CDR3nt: TGCAGTGCTAGTTGGCAGGGCAATGAGCAGTTCTTC

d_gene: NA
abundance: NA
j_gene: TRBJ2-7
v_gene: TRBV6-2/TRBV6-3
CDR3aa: CASSYPGLSYEQYF
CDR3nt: TGTGCCAGCAGTTATCCGGGTCTAAGCTACGAGCAGTACTTC

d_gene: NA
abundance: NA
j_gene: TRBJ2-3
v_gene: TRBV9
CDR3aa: CASSARLRVPDTQYF
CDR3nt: TGTGCCAGCAGCGCCCGCCTGAGGGTTCCAGATACGCAGTATTTT

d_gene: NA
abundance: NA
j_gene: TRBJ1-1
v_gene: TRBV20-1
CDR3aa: CSAVPDREAFF
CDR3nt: TGCAGTGCTGTACCAGACAGAGAAGCTTTCTTT

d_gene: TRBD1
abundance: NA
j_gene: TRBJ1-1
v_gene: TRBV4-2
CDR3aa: CASSQDLLGQGSTEAFF
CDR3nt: TGTGCCAGCAGCCAAGATTTATTGGGACAGGGCTCGACTGAAGCTTTCTTT

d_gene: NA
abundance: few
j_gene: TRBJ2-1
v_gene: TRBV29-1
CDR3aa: CSVVGGRYKYNEQFF
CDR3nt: TGCAGCGTTGTGGGAGGCCGATATAAATACAATGAGCAGTTCTTC

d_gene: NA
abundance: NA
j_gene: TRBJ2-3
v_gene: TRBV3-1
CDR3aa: CASSQGGWGAVDTQYF
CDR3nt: TGTGCCAGCAGCCAAGGAGGTTGGGGGGCTGTAGATACGCAGTATTTT

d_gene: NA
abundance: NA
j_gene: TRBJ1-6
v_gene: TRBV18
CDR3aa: CASKQGMDSPLHF
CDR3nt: TGTGCCAGTAAACAGGGAATGGATTCACCCCTCCACTTT

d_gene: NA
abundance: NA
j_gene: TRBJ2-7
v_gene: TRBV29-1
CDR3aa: CSVRTDRSPYEQYF
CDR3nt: TGCAGCGTTCGTACCGACAGGTCTCCCTACGAGCAGTACTTC

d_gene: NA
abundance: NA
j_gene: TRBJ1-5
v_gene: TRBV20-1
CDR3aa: CSASGATYQPQHF
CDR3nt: TGCAGTGCTAGTGGGGCCACCTATCAGCCCCAGCATTTT

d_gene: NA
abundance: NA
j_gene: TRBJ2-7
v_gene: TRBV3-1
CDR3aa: CASSQAWREQYF
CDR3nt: TGTGCCAGCAGCCAAGCGTGGAGGGAGCAGTACTTC

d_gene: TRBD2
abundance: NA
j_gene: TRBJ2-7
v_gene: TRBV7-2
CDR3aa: CASSLSLTSATSSYEQYF
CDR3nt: TGTGCCAGCAGCTTAAGTTTGACTAGCGCGACTAGCTCCTACGAGCAGTACTTC